One sample yielded the 11 T cell receptor beta chains listed below, sequenced in a study of graft-versus-host responses after intestinal transplantation. To release intraepithelial and lamina propria lymphocytes, the graft tissue was processed. Only in-frame clones appear in the TCRdb table, and some are missing; sequencing was by immunoSEQ multiplex PCR. The sample carries 5,500 to 6,000 clones, under 80% recorded once. The sample consisted of ileum tissue, taken just over 230 days after intestinal transplant. The receptors derive from a human patient who received an intestinal transplant, so some T cells may come from the graft donor.

The chain links TRBV9 to TRBJ1-2; no clear D. V lost 4 bases, J lost 3 bases, and 19 bases lay in between. The CDR3 covers 16 residues. Germline values: CDR1 SGDLS, CDR2 YYNGEE. This chain's CDR3 is CASSPQAEPGHYGYTF. CDR3 bases: TGTGCCAGCAGCCCCCAGGCGGAACCTGGGCACTATGGCTACACCTTC.

This clone was observed a single time. The chain combines TRBV28 with TRBJ2-3; D might be TRBD2 (6 bases). Trimming stripped 6 bases from V and 1 base from J, with 11 bases between. From germline, CDR1 is MDHEN and CDR2 SYDVKM. The CDR3 covers 14 residues. CDR3 sequence reads: CASRFSGRTDTQYF. DNA of the CDR3: TGTGCCAGCAGATTTAGCGGTCGCACAGATACGCAGTATTTT. The whole variable domain, filled in from reference TRBV28 and TRBJ2-3, reads DVKVTQSSRYLVKRTGEKVFLECVQDMDHENMFWYRQDPGLGLRLIYFSYDVKMKEKGDIPEGYSVSREKKERFSLILESASTNQTSMYLCASRFSGRTDTQYFGPGTRLTVL.

The chain combines TRBV6-8 with TRBJ1-2; 8 bases agree with TRBD1. Germline V gene data show CDR1 as MNHGY and CDR2 as SAAAGT. With 5 bases clipped from V and 4 bases from J, the junction kept 6 bases outside the gene matches. There are 14 residues in the CDR3. In nucleotides, the CDR3 is TGTGCCAGCAGTGCAGGGGGCGCGGGCTATGGCTACACCTTC. Translated: CASSAGGAGYGYTF.

The chain has TRBV6-4 and TRBJ2-3, with TRBD1 identical over 10 bases. Trimming removed 5 bases from V and 1 base from J; junction bases left unmatched: 3. Germline CDR1 reads MRHNA; CDR2 reads SNTAGT. The CDR3 spans 15 residues. DNA for the CDR3: TGTGCCAGCAGTCCCGGGACAGGGGGCACAGATACGCAGTATTTT. Its protein is CASSPGTGGTDTQYF.

Of note for this clone: One end of the junction varies from germline; a read error may be responsible. Other DNA sequences of this sample code for an identical CDR3. The chain combines TRBV4-1 with TRBJ1-3, with D possibly matching TRBD1 (5 bases). This CDR3 region has 15 residues. CDR1 and CDR2 from the germline V gene are MGHRA and YSYEKL. The DNA of the CDR3 is TGCGCCAGCAGCCAAGACAGGGCCTCTGGGAACACCATATATTTT. It is translated as CASSQDRASGNTIYF.

This clone was seen a few times. This rearrangement joins TRBV7-6 to TRBJ2-3; weak D call: TRBD2 (6 bases). The CDR3 contains 16 residues. Trimming took off 1 base at V and 4 bases at J, with 15 bases between the two ends. Looked up from germline, CDR1 is SGHVS and CDR2 is FNYEAQ. CDR3 in amino acids: CASSLGFRGSSDTQYF. The CDR3, as DNA: TGTGCCAGCAGCTTAGGATTCCGGGGGTCGTCAGATACGCAGTATTTT.

This clone occurred a few times. The chain combines TRBV7-2 with TRBJ1-3, with no clear D. Germline V gene data show CDR1 as SGHTA and CDR2 as FQGNSA. This CDR3 has 15 amino acids. The ends were cut back, 5 bases at V and 2 bases at J, with 13 bases in the middle. CDR3 region: CASSTTPPAGNTIYF. For the CDR3, the DNA is TGTGCCAGCAGCACTACCCCACCGGCTGGAAACACCATATATTTT.

This sequence joins TRBV19 and TRBJ2-3; no clear D gene. CDR3 size: 13 residues. Germline CDR1 is LNHDA and CDR2 is SQIVND (reference sequence). The V end lost 4 bases, the J end lost 2 bases, and 7 bases lay between the germline ends. The CDR3 bases are TGTGCCAGTAGTACTTCACACACAGATACGCAGTATTTT. Its translation is CASSTSHTDTQYF.

The J gene is TRBJ1-1, the V gene TRBV28; possibly TRBD1 for D (6 bases). V was trimmed by 6 bases and J by 6 bases, leaving 20 bases between them. The germline V gene encodes CDR1 MDHEN and CDR2 SYDVKM. The CDR3 is 15 amino acids. This CDR3 reads CASRFGTFLTSEAFF. CDR3 nucleotide sequence: TGTGCCAGCAGATTCGGGACATTTTTGACCTCTGAAGCTTTCTTT. Using reference TRBV28 and TRBJ1-1 for the parts outside the CDR3, the full variable domain is DVKVTQSSRYLVKRTGEKVFLECVQDMDHENMFWYRQDPGLGLRLIYFSYDVKMKEKGDIPEGYSVSREKKERFSLILESASTNQTSMYLCASRFGTFLTSEAFFGQGTRLTVV.

This clone has just a few counts. This chain uses TRBV6-5 with TRBJ1-6; the match to TRBD1 covers 10 bases. Unmatched junction bases numbered 2, after V lost 5 bases and J lost 10 bases. CDR1 is MNHEY, CDR2 SVGAGI, per germline. This CDR3 is 13 amino acids long. CDR3 DNA sequence: TGTGCCAGCAGTGGGGACAGGGGATCACCCCTCCACTTT. Translation gives CASSGDRGSPLHF.

The chain carries TRBV28 and TRBJ2-7, with D perhaps matching TRBD1 (5 bases). The germline V gene has CDR1 MDHEN and CDR2 SYDVKM. Trimming cost V 8 bases and J 2 bases, with 19 bases left between them. The CDR3 extends over 15 amino acids. Written as DNA, the CDR3 is TGTGCCAGCGATAAACCCCCCGACAGCACCTACGAGCAGTACTTC. Residues: CASDKPPDSTYEQYF.